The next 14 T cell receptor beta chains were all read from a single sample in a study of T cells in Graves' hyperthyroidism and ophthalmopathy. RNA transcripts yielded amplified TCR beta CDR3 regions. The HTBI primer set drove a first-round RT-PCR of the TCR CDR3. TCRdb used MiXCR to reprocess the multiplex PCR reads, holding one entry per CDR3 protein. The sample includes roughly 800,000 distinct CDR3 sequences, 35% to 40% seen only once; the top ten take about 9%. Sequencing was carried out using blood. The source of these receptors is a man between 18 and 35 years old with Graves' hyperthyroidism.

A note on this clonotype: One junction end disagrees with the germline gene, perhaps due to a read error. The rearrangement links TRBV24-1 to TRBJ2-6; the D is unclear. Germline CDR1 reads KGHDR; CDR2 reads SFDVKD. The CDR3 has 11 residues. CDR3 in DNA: TGTGCCTACTCTGGGACCAACGTCCTGACTTTC. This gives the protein CAYSGTNVLTF.

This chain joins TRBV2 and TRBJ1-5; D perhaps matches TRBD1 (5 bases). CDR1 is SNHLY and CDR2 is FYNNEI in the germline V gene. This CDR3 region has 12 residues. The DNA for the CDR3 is TGTTCCCTTGACAGCCTCAATCAGCCCCAGCATTTT. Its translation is CSLDSLNQPQHF. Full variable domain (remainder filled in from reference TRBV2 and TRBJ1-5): EPEVTQTPSHQVTQMGQEVILRCVPISNHLYFYWYRQILGQKVEFLVSFYNNEISEKSEIFDDQFSVERPDGSNFTLKIRSTKLEDSAMYFCSLDSLNQPQHFGDGTRLSIL.

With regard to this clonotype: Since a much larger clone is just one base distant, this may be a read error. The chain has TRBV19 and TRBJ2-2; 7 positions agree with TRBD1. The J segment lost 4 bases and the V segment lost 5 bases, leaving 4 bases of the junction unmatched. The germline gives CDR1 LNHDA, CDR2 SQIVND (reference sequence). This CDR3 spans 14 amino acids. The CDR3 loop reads CASSPDRITGELFF. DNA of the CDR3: TGTGCCAGTAGTCCGGACAGGATCACCGGGGAGCTGTTTTTT.

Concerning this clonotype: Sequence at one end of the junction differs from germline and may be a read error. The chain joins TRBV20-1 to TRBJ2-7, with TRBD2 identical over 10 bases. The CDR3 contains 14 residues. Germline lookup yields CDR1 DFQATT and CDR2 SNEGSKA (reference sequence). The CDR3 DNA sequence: TGCAGTGCCCATATAGCGGGGGGCCGTTACGAGCAGAACTTC. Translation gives CSAHIAGGRYEQNF.

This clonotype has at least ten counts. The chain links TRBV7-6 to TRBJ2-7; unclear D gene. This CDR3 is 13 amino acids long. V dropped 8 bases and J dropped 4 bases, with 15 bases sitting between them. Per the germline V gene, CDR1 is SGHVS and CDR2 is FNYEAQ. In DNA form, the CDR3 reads TGTGCCAGCGTGTCAGATGGAGAATACGAGCAGTACTTC. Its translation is CASVSDGEYEQYF.

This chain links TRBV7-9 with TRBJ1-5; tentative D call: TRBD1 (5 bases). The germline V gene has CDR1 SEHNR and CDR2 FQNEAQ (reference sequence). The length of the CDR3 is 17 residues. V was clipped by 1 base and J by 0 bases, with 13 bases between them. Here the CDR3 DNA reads TGTGCCAGCAGCTTAGGCTGGGGCCCGTCTAGCAATCAGCCCCAGCATTTT. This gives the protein CASSLGWGPSSNQPQHF.

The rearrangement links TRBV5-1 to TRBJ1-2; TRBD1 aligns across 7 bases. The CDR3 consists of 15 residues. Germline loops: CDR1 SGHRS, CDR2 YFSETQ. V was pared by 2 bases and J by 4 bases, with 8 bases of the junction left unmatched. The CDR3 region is CASSFQGELPYGYTF. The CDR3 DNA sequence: TGCGCCAGCAGCTTTCAGGGGGAATTACCCTATGGCTACACCTTC.

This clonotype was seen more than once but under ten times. This CDR3 reads CASSEGQGAEQYF. The CDR3 DNA is TGCGCCAGCAGCGAGGGACAGGGGGCCGAGCAGTACTTC. The rearrangement links TRBV4-1 to TRBJ2-7, with 12 nucleotides matching TRBD1. Per germline, CDR1 MGHRA and CDR2 YSYEKL. V was clipped by 5 bases and J by 6 bases; unmatched bases: 2. This CDR3 contains 13 residues.

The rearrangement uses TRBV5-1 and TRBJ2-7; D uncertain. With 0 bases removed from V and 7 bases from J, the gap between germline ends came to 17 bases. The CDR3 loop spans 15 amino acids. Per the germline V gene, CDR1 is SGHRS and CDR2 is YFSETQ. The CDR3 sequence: CASSLEAIPYAEQYF. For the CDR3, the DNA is TGCGCCAGCAGCTTGGAGGCGATCCCATACGCGGAGCAGTACTTC.

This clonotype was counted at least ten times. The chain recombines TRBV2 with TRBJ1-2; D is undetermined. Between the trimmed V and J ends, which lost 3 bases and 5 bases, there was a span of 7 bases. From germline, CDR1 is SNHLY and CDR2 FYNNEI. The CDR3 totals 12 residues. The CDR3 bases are TGTGCCAGCAGTGAGATGGGATATGGCTACACCTTC. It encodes CASSEMGYGYTF. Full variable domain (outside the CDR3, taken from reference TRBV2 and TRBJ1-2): EPEVTQTPSHQVTQMGQEVILRCVPISNHLYFYWYRQILGQKVEFLVSFYNNEISEKSEIFDDQFSVERPDGSNFTLKIRSTKLEDSAMYFCASSEMGYGYTFGSGTRLTVV.

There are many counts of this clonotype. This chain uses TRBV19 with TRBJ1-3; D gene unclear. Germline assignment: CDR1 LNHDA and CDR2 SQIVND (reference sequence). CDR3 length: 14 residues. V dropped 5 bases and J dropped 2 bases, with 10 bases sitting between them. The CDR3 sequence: CASSPRDPGNTIYF. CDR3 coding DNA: TGTGCCAGTAGTCCGAGGGATCCTGGAAACACCATATATTTT.

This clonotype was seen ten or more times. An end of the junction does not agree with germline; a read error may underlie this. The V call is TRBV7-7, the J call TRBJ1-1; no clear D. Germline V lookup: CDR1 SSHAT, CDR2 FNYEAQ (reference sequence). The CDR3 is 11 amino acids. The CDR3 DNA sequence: TGTGCTAGCAGCTCTTGGACTGGGGCTTTCTTT. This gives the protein CASSSWTGAFF.

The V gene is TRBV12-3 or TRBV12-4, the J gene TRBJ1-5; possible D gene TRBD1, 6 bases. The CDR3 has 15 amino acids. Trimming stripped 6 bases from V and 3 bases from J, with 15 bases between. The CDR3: CASRKTGNFNQPQHF. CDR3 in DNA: TGTGCCAGCAGAAAGACAGGTAACTTCAATCAGCCCCAGCATTTT.

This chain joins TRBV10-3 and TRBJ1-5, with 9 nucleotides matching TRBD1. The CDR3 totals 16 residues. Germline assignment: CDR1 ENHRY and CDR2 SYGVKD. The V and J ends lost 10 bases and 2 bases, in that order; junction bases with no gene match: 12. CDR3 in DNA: TGTGCCACCGGGACAGGGATTAGGACGGGCAATCAGCCCCAGCATTTT. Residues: CATGTGIRTGNQPQHF.